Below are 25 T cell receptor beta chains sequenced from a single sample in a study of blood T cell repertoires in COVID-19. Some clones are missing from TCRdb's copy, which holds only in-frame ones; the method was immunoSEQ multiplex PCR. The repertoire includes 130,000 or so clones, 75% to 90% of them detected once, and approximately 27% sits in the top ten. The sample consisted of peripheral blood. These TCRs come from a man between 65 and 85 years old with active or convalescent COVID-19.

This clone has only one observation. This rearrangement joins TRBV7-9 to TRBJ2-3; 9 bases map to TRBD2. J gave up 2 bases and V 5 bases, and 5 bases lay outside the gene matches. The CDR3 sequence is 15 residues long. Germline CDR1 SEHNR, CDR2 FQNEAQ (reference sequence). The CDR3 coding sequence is TGTGCCAGCAGCCTGCTAGCGGGGTTCACAGATACGCAGTATTTT. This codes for CASSLLAGFTDTQYF.

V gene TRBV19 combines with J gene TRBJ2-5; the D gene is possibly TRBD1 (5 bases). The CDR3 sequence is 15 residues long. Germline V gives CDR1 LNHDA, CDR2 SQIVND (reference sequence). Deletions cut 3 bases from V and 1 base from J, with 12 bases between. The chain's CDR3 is CASSIPGHSQETQYF. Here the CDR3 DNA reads TGTGCCAGTAGTATTCCCGGACACAGCCAAGAGACCCAGTACTTC.

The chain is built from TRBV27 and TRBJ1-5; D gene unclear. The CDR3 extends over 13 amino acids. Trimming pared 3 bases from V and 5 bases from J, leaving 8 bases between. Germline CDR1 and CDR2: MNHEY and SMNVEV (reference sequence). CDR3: CASSLMSDQPQHF. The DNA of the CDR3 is TGTGCCAGCAGTTTGATGTCGGATCAGCCCCAGCATTTT.

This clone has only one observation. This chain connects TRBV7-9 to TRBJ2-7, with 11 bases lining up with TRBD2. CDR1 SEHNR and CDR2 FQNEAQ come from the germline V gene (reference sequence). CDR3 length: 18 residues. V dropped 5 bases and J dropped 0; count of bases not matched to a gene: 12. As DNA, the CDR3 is TGTGCCAGCAGCCAGAACCTAGCGGGAGGACCCCTCTCCTACGAGCAGTACTTC. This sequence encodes CASSQNLAGGPLSYEQYF.

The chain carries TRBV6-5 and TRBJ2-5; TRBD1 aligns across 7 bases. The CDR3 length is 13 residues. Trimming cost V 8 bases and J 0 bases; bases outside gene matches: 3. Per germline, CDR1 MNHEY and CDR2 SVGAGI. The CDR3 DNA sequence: TGTGCCAGCCGGGACAGCCACCAAGAGACCCAGTACTTC. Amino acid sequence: CASRDSHQETQYF.

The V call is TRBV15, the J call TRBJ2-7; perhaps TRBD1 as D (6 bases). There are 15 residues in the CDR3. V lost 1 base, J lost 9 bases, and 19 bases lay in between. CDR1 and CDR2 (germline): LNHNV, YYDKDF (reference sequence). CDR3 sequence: CATSRVSWGQLVQYF. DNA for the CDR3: TGTGCCACCAGCAGAGTAAGCTGGGGGCAATTGGTGCAGTACTTC.

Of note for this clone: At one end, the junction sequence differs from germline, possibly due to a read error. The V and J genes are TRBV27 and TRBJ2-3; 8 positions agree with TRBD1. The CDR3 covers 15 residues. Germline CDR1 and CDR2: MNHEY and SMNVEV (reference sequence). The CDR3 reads CASSLAGTGTNTQYF. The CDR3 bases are TGTGCCAGCAGTCTAGCTGGGACAGGCACAAATACGCAGTATTTT.

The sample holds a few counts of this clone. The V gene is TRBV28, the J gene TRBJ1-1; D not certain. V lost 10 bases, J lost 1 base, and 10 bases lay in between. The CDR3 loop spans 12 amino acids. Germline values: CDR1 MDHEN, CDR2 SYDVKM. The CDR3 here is CAIRRANTEAFF. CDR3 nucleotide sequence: TGTGCCATAAGGCGGGCGAACACTGAAGCTTTCTTT.

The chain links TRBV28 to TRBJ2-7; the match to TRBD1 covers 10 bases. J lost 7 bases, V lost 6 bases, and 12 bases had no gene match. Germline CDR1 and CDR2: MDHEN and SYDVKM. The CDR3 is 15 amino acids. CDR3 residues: CASRYSGTGAWEQYF. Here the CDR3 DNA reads TGTGCCAGCAGGTATTCCGGGACAGGGGCTTGGGAGCAGTACTTC.

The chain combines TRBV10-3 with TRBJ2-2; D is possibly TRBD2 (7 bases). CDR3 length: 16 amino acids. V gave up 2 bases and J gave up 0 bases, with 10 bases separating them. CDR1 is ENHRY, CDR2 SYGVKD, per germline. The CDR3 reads CAISEREGANTGELFF. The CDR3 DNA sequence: TGTGCCATCAGTGAGAGGGAGGGGGCGAACACCGGGGAGCTGTTTTTT.

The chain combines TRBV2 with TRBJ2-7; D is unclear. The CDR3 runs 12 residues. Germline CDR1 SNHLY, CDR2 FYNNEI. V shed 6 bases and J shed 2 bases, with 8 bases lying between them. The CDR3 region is CASRERPYEQYF. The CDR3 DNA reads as TGTGCCAGCAGGGAGAGGCCCTACGAGCAGTACTTC.

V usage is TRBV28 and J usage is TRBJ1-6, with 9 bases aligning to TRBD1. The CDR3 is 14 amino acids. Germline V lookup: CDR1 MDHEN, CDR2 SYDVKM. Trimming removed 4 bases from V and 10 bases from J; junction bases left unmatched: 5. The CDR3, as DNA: TGTGCCAGCAGTTCTGGACAGGGGAGGTCACCCCTCCACTTT. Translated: CASSSGQGRSPLHF.

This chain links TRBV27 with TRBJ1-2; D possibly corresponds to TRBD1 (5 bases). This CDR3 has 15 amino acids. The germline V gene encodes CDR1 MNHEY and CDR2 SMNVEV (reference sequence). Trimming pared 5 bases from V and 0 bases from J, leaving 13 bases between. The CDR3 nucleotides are TGTGCCAGCAGTCCCGGGGGAAAAGCTAACTATGGCTACACCTTC. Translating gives CASSPGGKANYGYTF.

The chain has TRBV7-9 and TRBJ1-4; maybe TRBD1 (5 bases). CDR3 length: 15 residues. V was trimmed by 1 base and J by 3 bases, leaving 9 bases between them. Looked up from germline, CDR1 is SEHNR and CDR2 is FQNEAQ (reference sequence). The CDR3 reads CASSLVDSPNEKLFF. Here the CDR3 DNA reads TGTGCCAGCAGCTTAGTAGACAGTCCTAATGAAAAACTGTTTTTT.

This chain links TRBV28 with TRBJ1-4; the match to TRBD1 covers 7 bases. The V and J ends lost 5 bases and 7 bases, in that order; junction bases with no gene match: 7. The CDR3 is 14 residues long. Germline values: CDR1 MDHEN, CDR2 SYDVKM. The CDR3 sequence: CASSRQGVSEKLFF. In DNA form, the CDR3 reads TGTGCCAGCAGTAGACAGGGAGTCAGTGAAAAACTGTTTTTT.

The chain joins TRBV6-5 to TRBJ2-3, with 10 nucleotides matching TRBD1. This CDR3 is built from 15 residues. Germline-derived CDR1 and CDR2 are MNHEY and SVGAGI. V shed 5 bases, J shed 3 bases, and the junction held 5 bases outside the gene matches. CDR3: CASSIGTGVTDTQYF. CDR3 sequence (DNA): TGTGCCAGCAGTATTGGGACAGGGGTTACAGATACGCAGTATTTT.

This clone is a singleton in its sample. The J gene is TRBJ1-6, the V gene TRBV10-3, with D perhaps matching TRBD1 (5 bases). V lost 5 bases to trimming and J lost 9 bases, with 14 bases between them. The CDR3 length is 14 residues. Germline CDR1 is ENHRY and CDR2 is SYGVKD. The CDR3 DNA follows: TGTGCCATCAGTTCGGGGAGGGGCTCTTCACCCCTCCACTTT. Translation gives CAISSGRGSSPLHF.

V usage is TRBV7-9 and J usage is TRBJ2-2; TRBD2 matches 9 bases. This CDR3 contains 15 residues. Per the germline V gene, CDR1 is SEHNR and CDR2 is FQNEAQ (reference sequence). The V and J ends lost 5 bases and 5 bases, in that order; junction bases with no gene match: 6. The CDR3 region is CASSPGLAVTGELFF. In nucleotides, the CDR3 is TGTGCCAGCAGCCCGGGACTAGCAGTTACCGGGGAGCTGTTTTTT.

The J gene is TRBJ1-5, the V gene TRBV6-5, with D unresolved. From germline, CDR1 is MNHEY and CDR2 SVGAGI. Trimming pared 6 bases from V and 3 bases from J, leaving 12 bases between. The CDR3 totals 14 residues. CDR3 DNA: TGTGCCAGCAGCCCCGGACTGAACAATCAGCCCCAGCATTTT. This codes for CASSPGLNNQPQHF.

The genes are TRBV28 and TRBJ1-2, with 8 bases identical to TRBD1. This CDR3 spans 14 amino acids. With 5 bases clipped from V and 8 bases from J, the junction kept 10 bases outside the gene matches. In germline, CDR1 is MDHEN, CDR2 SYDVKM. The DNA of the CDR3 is TGTGCCAGCAGTATCGCGGACAGGGCCGGGGGCTACACCTTC. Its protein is CASSIADRAGGYTF.

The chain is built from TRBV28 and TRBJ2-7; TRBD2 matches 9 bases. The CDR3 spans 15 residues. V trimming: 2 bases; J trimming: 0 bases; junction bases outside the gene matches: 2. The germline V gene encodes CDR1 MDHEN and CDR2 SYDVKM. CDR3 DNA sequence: TGTGCCAGCAGTTTAGCGGGAGGGGGCTCCTACGAGCAGTACTTC. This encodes CASSLAGGGSYEQYF.

This chain's CDR3 is CASSKDSYSNQPQHF. The CDR3 coding sequence is TGTGCCAGTAGCAAGGACTCCTATAGCAATCAGCCCCAGCATTTT. The chain combines TRBV19 with TRBJ1-5; no definite D call. Looked up from germline, CDR1 is LNHDA and CDR2 is SQIVND (reference sequence). The V end lost 6 bases, the J end lost 0 bases, and 12 bases lay between the germline ends. The CDR3 runs to 15 residues.

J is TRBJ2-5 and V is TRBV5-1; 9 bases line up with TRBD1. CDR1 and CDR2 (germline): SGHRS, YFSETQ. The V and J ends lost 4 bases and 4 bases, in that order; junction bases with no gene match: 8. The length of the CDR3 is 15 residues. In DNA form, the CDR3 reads TGCGCCAGCAGCCTGAGGGGACAGGGTTTAGAGACCCAGTACTTC. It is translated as CASSLRGQGLETQYF.

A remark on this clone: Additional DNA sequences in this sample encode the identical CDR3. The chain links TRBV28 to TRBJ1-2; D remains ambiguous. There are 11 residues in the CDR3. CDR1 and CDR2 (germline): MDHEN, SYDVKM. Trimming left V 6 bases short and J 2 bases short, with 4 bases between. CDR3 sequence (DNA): TGTGCCAGCAGCTCCAACTATGGCTACACCTTC. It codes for CASSSNYGYTF.

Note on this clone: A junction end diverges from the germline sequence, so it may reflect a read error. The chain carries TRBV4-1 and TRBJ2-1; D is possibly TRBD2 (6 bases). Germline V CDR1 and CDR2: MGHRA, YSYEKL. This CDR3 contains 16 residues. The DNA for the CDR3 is TGCGCCAGCAGCCAATGGAAGGGAGGAACCTACATTGAGCAGTTCTTC. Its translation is CASSQWKGGTYIEQFF.